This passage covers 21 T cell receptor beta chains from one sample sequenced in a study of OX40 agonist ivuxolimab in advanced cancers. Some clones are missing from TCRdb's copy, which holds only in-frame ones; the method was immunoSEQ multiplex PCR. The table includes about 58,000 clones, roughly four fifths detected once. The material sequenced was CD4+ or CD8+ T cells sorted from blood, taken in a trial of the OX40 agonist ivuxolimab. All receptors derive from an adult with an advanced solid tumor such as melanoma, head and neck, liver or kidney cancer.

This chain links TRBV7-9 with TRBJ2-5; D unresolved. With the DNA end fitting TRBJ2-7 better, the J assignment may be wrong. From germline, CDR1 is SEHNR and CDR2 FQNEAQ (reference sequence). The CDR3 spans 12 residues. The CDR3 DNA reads TGTGCCAGCAGCTTAATCGGCTACGAGCAGTACTTC. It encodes CASSLIGYEQYF.

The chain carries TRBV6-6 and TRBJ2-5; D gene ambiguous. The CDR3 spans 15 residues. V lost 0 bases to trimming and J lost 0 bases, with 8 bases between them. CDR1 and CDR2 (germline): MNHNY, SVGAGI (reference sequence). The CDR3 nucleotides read TGTGCCAGCAGTTACTCGGCTGGGGACCAAGAGACCCAGTACTTC. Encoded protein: CASSYSAGDQETQYF.

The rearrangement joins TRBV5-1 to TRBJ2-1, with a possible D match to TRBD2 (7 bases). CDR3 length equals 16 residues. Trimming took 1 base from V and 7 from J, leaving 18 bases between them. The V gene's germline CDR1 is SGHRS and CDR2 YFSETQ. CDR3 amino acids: CASSLYGGAVGNEQFF. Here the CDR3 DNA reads TGCGCCAGCAGCTTGTATGGGGGGGCAGTTGGGAATGAGCAGTTCTTC.

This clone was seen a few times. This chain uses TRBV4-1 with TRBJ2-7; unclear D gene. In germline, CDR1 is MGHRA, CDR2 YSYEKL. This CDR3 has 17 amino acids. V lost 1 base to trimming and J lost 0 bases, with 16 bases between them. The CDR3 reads CASSQGELPRSSYEQYF. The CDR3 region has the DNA TGCGCCAGCAGCCAAGGGGAACTGCCTAGGAGCTCCTACGAGCAGTACTTC.

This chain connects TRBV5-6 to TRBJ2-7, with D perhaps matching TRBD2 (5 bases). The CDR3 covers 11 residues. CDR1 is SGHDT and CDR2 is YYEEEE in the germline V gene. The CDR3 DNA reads TGTCGTCTGGCGGGCTCCTACGAGCAGTACTTC. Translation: CRLAGSYEQYF.

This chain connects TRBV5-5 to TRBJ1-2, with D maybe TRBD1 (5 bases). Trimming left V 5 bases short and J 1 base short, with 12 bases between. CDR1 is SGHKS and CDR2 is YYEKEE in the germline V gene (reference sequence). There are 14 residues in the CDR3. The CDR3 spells CASSNRQLNYGYTF. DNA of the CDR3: TGTGCCAGCAGTAATCGACAGCTTAACTATGGCTACACCTTC.

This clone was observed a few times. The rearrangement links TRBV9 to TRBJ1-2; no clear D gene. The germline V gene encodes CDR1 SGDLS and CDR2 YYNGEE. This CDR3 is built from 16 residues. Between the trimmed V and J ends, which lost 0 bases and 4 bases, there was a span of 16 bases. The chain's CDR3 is CASSVATATRGYGYTF. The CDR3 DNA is TGTGCCAGCAGCGTAGCTACAGCCACCCGGGGCTATGGCTACACCTTC.

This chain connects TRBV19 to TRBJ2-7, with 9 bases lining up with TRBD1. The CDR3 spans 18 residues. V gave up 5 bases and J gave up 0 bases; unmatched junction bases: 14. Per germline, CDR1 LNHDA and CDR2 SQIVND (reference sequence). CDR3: CASSAPGQGGGLSYEQYF. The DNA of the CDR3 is TGTGCCAGTAGTGCCCCGGGACAGGGAGGGGGCCTCTCCTACGAGCAGTACTTC.

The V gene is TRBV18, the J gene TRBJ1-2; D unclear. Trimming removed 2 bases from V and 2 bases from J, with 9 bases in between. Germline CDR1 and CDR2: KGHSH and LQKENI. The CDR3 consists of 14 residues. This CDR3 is CASSPSGRNYGYTF. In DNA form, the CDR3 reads TGTGCCAGCTCACCATCAGGCAGGAACTATGGCTACACCTTC. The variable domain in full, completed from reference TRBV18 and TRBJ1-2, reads NAGVMQNPRHLVRRRGQEARLRCSPMKGHSHVYWYRQLPEEGLKFMVYLQKENIIDESGMPKERFSAEFPKEGPSILRIQQVVRGDSAAYFCASSPSGRNYGYTFGSGTRLTVV.

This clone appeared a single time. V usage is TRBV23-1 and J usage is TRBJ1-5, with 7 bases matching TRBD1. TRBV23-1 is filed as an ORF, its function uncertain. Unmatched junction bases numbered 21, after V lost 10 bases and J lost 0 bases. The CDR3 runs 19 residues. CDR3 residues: CATACTRDSRFYSNQPQHF. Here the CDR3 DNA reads TGCGCCACCGCGTGCACCCGGGACAGCAGATTCTATAGCAATCAGCCCCAGCATTTT.

The DNA for the CDR3 is TGCGCCAGCAGGCACCCTAGCACAGATACGCAGTATTTT. It yields the protein CASRHPSTDTQYF. This chain links TRBV5-1 with TRBJ2-3, with D hard to call. V shed 5 bases and J shed 0 bases, with 7 bases lying between them. Germline V gene data show CDR1 as SGHRS and CDR2 as YFSETQ. CDR3 length: 13 residues.

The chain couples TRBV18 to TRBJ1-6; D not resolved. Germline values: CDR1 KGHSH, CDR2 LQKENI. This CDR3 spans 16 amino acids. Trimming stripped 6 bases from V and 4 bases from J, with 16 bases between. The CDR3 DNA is TGTGCCAGCTCGCAAGGGTCACAATTATATAATTCACCCCTCCACTTT. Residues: CASSQGSQLYNSPLHF.

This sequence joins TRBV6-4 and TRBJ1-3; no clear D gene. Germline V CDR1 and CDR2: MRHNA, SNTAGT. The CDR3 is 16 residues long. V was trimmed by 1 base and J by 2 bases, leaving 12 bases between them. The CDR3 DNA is TGTGCCAGCAGTGACTTGGCCCCCAGAGCTGGAAACACCATATATTTT. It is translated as CASSDLAPRAGNTIYF.

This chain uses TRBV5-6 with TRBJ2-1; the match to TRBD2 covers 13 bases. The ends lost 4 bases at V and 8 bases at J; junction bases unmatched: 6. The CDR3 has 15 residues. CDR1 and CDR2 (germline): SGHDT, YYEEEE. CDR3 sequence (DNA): TGTGCCAGCAGCCCAACTAGCGGGGGGGCCCATGAGCAGTTCTTC. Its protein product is CASSPTSGGAHEQFF.

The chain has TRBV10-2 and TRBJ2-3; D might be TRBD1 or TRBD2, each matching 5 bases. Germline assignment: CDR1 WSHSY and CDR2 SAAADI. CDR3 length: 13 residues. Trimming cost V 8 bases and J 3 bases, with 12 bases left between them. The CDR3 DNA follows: TGCGCCAGCCGGGACGATGGAACAGATACGCAGTATTTT. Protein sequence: CASRDDGTDTQYF.

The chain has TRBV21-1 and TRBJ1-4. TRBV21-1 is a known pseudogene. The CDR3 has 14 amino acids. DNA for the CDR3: TGTGCCAGCAGCACTCAGGGATGGGGGGAAAAACTGTTTTTT. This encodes CASSTQGWGEKLFF.

This CDR3 is CASRDGRYNSPLHF. Written as DNA, the CDR3 is TGCGCCAGCAGAGACGGACGGTATAATTCACCCCTCCACTTT. The rearrangement links TRBV10-2 to TRBJ1-6; D not resolved. The CDR3 has 14 amino acids. V lost 6 bases to trimming and J lost 4 bases, with 10 bases between them. Germline loops: CDR1 WSHSY, CDR2 SAAADI.

The CDR3: CASTDLGAAGPYEQYF. The CDR3 region has the DNA TGCGCCAGCACCGACCTGGGGGCGGCGGGTCCCTACGAGCAGTACTTC. The chain couples TRBV10-2 to TRBJ2-7; D might be TRBD1 (6 bases). The V end was cut by 7 bases, the J end by 2 bases, with 21 bases between. Germline values: CDR1 WSHSY, CDR2 SAAADI. This CDR3 has 16 amino acids.

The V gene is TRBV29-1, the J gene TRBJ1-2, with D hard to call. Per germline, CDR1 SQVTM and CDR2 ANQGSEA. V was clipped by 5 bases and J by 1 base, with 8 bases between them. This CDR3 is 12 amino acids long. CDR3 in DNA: TGCAGCGTTACCGAGATTAACTATGGCTACACCTTC. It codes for CSVTEINYGYTF.

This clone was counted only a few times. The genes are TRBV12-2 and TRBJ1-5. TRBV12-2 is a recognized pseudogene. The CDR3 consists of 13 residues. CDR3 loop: CASRPSGLVPQHF. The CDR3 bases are TGTGCAAGTCGTCCTTCGGGGTTGGTGCCCCAGCATTTT.

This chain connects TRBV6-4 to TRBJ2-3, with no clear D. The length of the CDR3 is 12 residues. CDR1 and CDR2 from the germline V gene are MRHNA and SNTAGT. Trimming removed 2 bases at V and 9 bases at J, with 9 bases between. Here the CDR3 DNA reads TGTGCCAGCAGTGACGGGGTCGACACGCAGTATTTT. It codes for CASSDGVDTQYF.